Shown below are 19 T cell receptor beta chains from a single sample sequenced in a study of beta chain features in type 1 diabetes. Every isolated RNA sample was fully reverse transcribed, so sequencing captured expressed TCRB transcripts. Sequenced by immunoSEQ multiplex PCR; TCRdb stores in-frame clones only, minus some. The sample has around 200,000 clones; 10% to 15% are singletons. The sequenced sample consisted of central memory CD4+ T cells from blood. The receptors here all came from a woman between 18 and 30 years old in good health.

This chain links TRBV7-8 with TRBJ1-3; D remains unclear. V shed 3 bases and J shed 3 bases, with 15 bases lying between them. Germline values: CDR1 SGHVS, CDR2 FQNEAQ. CDR3 length: 16 amino acids. Here the CDR3 DNA reads TGTGCCAGCAGCTTTGGAAGAACTATACGTGGAAACACCATATATTTT. It yields the protein CASSFGRTIRGNTIYF.

In this sample, this clone turned up a few times. V usage is TRBV19 and J usage is TRBJ2-7; TRBD1 aligns across 9 bases. The CDR3 contains 14 residues. Losses at the gene ends were 5 bases for V and 5 bases for J; bases not matched to a gene: 7. Germline assignment: CDR1 LNHDA and CDR2 SQIVND (reference sequence). CDR3 amino acids: CASSVRTGADEQYF. CDR3 in DNA: TGTGCCAGTAGTGTCCGGACAGGGGCAGACGAGCAGTACTTC.

This clone was counted a few times. This chain links TRBV19 with TRBJ2-7; 9 bases map to TRBD1. CDR3 length: 13 amino acids. From germline, CDR1 is LNHDA and CDR2 SQIVND (reference sequence). V shed 6 bases and J 8 bases; nucleotides not matched to a gene: 8. The CDR3: CASSPGQGLKQYF. CDR3 nucleotide sequence: TGTGCCAGTAGCCCAGGACAGGGGCTAAAGCAGTACTTC.

In its sample, this clone was seen a few times. The gene calls are TRBV6-5 and TRBJ2-3, with D perhaps matching TRBD2 (6 bases). Germline lookup yields CDR1 MNHEY and CDR2 SVGAGI. The CDR3 contains 15 residues. Deletions cut 6 bases from V and 2 bases from J, with 15 bases between. The DNA for the CDR3 is TGTGCCAGCAGACCCCGGAGGGGTTTCACAGATACGCAGTATTTT. The encoded protein is CASRPRRGFTDTQYF.

This clone showed up just a few times. The genes are TRBV29-1 and TRBJ2-5; weak D call: TRBD2 (5 bases). With 4 bases removed from V and 10 bases from J, the gap between germline ends came to 22 bases. Germline loops: CDR1 SQVTM, CDR2 ANQGSEA. The CDR3 has 14 amino acids. The CDR3 DNA is TGCAGCGTTGTCCTACCGGGCCGTCGAGGGTACCAGTACTTC. This gives the protein CSVVLPGRRGYQYF.

This chain connects TRBV19 to TRBJ2-1; D might be TRBD2 (6 bases). This CDR3 contains 15 residues. V lost 11 bases and J lost 4, with 21 bases in between. The V gene's germline CDR1 is LNHDA and CDR2 SQIVND (reference sequence). CDR3 in amino acids: CAVGGARAGYNEQFF. The CDR3 region has the DNA TGTGCCGTCGGAGGGGCCCGAGCGGGTTACAATGAGCAGTTCTTC.

Ten or more counts support this clone. CDR3 sequence reads: CASSPRQLQNYGYTF. The CDR3 bases are TGCGCCAGCAGCCCGAGACAGCTACAAAACTATGGCTACACCTTC. This chain connects TRBV4-3 to TRBJ1-2; TRBD1 might be the D (5 bases). CDR1 and CDR2 (germline): LGHNA, YSLEER. V was trimmed by 4 bases and J by 2 bases, leaving 14 bases between them. This CDR3 contains 15 residues.

This clone was counted only a few times. This chain uses TRBV5-4 with TRBJ2-5; the match to TRBD1 covers 7 bases. This CDR3 comprises 13 residues. With V trimmed by 4 bases and J by 3 bases, 3 bases remained unmatched. Germline V gene sequence: CDR1 SGHNT, CDR2 YYREEE (reference sequence). The DNA of the CDR3 is TGTGCCAGCAGCCAAGACAGGGAAGAGACCCAGTACTTC. It translates to CASSQDREETQYF.

The rearrangement joins TRBV10-3 to TRBJ2-2; D might be TRBD2 (6 bases). This CDR3 is 12 amino acids long. CDR1 and CDR2 from the germline V gene are ENHRY and SYGVKD. V shed 9 bases and J shed 2 bases, with 7 bases lying between them. The CDR3 sequence: CAMGGNTGELFF. In DNA form, the CDR3 reads TGTGCCATGGGGGGTAACACCGGGGAGCTGTTTTTT.

The J gene is TRBJ2-2, the V gene TRBV27; the D is unclear. Germline V gene data show CDR1 as MNHEY and CDR2 as SMNVEV (reference sequence). V lost 8 bases, J lost 5 bases, and 21 bases lay in between. The CDR3 spans 16 residues. The CDR3 nucleotides are TGTGCCAGCGGAGTATCGGGTCCGAGAAAAACCGGGGAGCTGTTTTTT. Amino acid sequence: CASGVSGPRKTGELFF.

This clone has a handful of counts. The chain joins TRBV25-1 to TRBJ2-3; 8 nucleotides match TRBD1. The CDR3 spans 14 residues. Germline V gives CDR1 MGHDK, CDR2 SYGVNS. J lost 1 base, V lost 10 bases, and 7 bases had no gene match. CDR3 amino acids: CAIQGAIGTDTQYF. For the CDR3, the DNA is TGTGCCATCCAGGGGGCGATTGGCACAGATACGCAGTATTTT.

The rearrangement joins TRBV11-1 to TRBJ2-2; the D gene is possibly TRBD1 (6 bases). The CDR3 is made up of 15 amino acids. The ends were cut back, 6 bases at V and 1 base at J, with 12 bases in the middle. Germline V gene data show CDR1 as SGHAT and CDR2 as FQDESV (reference sequence). The CDR3 nucleotides read TGTGCCAGCAGACCCACAGGGAGGAACACCGGGGAGCTGTTTTTT. It specifies CASRPTGRNTGELFF.

This clone was seen more than once but under ten times. The chain is built from TRBV5-1 and TRBJ2-7; a possible D gene is TRBD2 (6 bases). Germline V CDR1 and CDR2: SGHRS, YFSETQ. V was shortened by 3 bases and J by 3 bases, with 22 bases between the two germline ends. CDR3 size: 17 residues. For the CDR3, the DNA is TGCGCCAGCAGCTCACACTTGGGGGGTGTAGGAGACTACGAGCAGTACTTC. This gives the protein CASSSHLGGVGDYEQYF.

This sequence joins TRBV28 and TRBJ2-7; possible D gene TRBD2, 6 bases. V lost 3 bases, J lost 1 base, and 10 bases lay in between. Per germline, CDR1 MDHEN and CDR2 SYDVKM. The CDR3 covers 14 residues. CDR3 sequence: CASSLNGGSYEQYF. The CDR3 DNA follows: TGTGCCAGCAGTTTGAATGGGGGGTCCTACGAGCAGTACTTC.

This chain joins TRBV11-2 and TRBJ2-7; 8 bases line up with TRBD1. The germline V gene encodes CDR1 SGHAT and CDR2 FQNNGV. The CDR3 is 14 residues long. The ends lost 5 bases at V and 2 bases at J; junction bases unmatched: 5. The CDR3 nucleotides are TGTGCCAGCAGCGTTCACAGGGGGGCCTACGAGCAGTACTTC. Its protein is CASSVHRGAYEQYF.

This clone was seen only a few times. The CDR3: CASSEYPDSQETQYF. For the CDR3, the DNA is TGTGCCAGCAGTGAATACCCGGACAGTCAAGAGACCCAGTACTTC. The chain combines TRBV2 with TRBJ2-5, with D perhaps matching TRBD1 (6 bases). CDR1 SNHLY and CDR2 FYNNEI come from the germline V gene. The CDR3 totals 15 residues. Trimming took off 2 bases at V and 2 bases at J, with 12 bases between the two ends.

This clone was seen only a few times. This chain connects TRBV30 to TRBJ2-5; D is unclear. The CDR3 length is 11 residues. Trimming cost V 0 bases and J 7 bases, with 6 bases left between them. The germline V gene encodes CDR1 GTSNPN and CDR2 SVGIG (reference sequence). CDR3 amino acids: CAWSVLRTQYF. The CDR3 DNA is TGTGCCTGGAGTGTACTAAGGACCCAGTACTTC.

CDR3 nucleotide sequence: TGCGCCAGCAGCCCGGGACTGCTTTCCGCCTGGGAGCTGTTTTTT. This encodes CASSPGLLSAWELFF. This chain connects TRBV5-1 to TRBJ2-2; possibly TRBD2 for D (6 bases). Germline V lookup: CDR1 SGHRS, CDR2 YFSETQ. The CDR3 runs to 15 residues. Trimming removed 4 bases at V and 9 bases at J, with 19 bases between.

This chain links TRBV28 with TRBJ2-7; 9 bases are a match to TRBD2. Per germline, CDR1 MDHEN and CDR2 SYDVKM. The CDR3 runs 15 residues. Trimming took 6 bases from V and 7 from J; bases not matched to a gene: 13. The CDR3 DNA sequence: TGTGCCAGCAGGATAGATCTTAGCGGGAGTCGTGAGCAGTACTTC. Protein product: CASRIDLSGSREQYF.